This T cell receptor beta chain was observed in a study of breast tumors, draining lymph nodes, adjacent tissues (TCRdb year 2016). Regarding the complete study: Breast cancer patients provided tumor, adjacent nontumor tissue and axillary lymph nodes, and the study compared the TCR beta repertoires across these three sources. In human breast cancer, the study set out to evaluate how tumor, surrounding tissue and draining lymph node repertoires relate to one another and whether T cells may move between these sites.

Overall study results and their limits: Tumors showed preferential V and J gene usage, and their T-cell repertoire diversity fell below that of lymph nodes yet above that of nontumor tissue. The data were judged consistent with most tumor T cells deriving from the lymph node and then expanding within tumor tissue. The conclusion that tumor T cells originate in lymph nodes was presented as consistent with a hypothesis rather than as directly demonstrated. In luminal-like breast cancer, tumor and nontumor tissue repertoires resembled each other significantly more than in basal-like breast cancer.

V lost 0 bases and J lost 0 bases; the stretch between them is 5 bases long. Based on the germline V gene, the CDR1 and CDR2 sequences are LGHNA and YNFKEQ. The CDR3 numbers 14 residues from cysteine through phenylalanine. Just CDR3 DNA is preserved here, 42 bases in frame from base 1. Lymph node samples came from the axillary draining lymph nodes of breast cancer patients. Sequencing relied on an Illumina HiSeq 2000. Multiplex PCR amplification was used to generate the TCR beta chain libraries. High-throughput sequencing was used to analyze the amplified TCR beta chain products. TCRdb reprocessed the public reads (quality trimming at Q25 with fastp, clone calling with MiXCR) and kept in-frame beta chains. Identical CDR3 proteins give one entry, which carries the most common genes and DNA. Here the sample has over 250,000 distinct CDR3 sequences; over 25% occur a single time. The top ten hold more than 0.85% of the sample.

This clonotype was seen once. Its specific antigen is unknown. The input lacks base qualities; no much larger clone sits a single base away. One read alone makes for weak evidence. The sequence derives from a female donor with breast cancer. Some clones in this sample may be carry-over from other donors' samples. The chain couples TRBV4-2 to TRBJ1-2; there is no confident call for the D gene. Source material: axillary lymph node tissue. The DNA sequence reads TGTGCCAGCAGCCAAGAAAGGACTAACTATGGCTACACCTTC. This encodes CASSQERTNYGYTF.